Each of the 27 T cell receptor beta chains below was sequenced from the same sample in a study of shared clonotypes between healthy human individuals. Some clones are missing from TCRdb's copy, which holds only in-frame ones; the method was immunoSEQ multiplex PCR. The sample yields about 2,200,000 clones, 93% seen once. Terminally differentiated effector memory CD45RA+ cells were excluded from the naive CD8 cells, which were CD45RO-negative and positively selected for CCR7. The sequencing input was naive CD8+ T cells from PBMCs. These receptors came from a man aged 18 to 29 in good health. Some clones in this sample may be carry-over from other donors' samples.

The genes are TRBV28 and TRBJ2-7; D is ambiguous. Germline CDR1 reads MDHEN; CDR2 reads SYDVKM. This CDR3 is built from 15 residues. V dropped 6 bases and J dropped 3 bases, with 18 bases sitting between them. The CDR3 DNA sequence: TGTGCCAGCAGGACTCCTCTCCTCCCAAACTACGAGCAGTACTTC. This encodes CASRTPLLPNYEQYF.

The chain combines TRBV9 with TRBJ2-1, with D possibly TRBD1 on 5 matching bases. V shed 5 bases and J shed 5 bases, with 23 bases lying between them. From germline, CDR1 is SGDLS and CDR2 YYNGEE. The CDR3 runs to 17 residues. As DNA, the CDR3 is TGTGCCAGCAGTAAAGGGGAAAGTGAAGGGTGGGACAATGAGCAGTTCTTC. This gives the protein CASSKGESEGWDNEQFF. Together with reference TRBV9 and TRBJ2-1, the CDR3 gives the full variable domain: DSGVTQTPKHLITATGQRVTLRCSPRSGDLSVYWYQQSLDQGLQFLIQYYNGEERAKGNILERFSAQQFPDLHSELNLSSLELGDSALYFCASSKGESEGWDNEQFFGPGTRLTVL.

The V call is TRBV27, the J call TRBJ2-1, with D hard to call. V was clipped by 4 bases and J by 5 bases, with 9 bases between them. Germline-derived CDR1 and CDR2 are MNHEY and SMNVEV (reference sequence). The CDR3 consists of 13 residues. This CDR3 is CASSSAPHNEQFF. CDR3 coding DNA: TGTGCCAGCAGTTCGGCCCCCCACAATGAGCAGTTCTTC.

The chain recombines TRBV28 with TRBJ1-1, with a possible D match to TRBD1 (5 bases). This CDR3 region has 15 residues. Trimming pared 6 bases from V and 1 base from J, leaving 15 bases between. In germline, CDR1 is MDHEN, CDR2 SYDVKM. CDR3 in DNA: TGTGCCAGCAGCTATTGGGGGGAATCGAACACTGAAGCTTTCTTT. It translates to CASSYWGESNTEAFF.

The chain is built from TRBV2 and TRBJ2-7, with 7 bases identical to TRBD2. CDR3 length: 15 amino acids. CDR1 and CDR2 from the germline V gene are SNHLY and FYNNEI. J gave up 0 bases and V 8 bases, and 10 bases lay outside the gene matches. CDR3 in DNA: TGTGCCAGCGGGGAGGGCAGGGCCAGCTCCTACGAGCAGTACTTC. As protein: CASGEGRASSYEQYF.

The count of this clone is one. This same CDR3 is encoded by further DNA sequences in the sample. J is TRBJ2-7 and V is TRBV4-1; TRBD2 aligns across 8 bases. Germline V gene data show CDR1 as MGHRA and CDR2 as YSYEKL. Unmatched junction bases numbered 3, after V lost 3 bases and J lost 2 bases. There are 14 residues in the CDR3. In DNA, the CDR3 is TGCGCCAGCAGCCAGGGACTAGGGGCCTACGAGCAGTACTTC. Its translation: CASSQGLGAYEQYF.

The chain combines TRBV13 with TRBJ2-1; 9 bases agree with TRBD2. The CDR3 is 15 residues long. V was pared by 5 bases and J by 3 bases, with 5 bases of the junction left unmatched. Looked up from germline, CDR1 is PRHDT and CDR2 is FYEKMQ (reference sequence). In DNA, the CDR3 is TGTGCCAGCAGCCTAAGGACTAGCGACTACAATGAGCAGTTCTTC. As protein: CASSLRTSDYNEQFF. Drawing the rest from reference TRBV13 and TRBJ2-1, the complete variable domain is AAGVIQSPRHLIKEKRETATLKCYPIPRHDTVYWYQQGPGQDPQFLISFYEKMQSDKGSIPDRFSAQQFSDYHSELNMSSLELGDSALYFCASSLRTSDYNEQFFGPGTRLTVL.

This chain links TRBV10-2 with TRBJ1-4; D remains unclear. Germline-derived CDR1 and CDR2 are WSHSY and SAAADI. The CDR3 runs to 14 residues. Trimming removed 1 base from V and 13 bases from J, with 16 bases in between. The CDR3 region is CASSEFPGRVRLFF. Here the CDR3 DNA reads TGCGCCAGCAGTGAGTTCCCGGGCCGGGTTAGACTGTTTTTT.

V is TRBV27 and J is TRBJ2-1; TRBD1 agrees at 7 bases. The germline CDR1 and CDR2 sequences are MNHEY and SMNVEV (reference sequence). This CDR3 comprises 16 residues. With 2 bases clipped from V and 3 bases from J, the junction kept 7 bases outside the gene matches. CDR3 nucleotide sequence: TGTGCCAGCAGTTTAAGTCGAGGGACAGACTACAATGAGCAGTTCTTC. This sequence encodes CASSLSRGTDYNEQFF.

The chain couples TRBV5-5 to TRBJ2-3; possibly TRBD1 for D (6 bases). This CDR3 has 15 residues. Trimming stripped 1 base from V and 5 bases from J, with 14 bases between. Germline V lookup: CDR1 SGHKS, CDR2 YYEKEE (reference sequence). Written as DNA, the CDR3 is TGTGCCAGCAGCTTGAGCTGGACAGAGGTAGATACGCAGTATTTT. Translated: CASSLSWTEVDTQYF.

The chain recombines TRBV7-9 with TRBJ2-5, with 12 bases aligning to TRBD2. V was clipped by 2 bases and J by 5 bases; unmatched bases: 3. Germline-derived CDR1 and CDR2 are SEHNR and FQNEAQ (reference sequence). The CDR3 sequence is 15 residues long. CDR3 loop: CASSLMTSGGETQYF. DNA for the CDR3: TGTGCCAGCAGCTTAATGACTAGCGGGGGCGAGACCCAGTACTTC.

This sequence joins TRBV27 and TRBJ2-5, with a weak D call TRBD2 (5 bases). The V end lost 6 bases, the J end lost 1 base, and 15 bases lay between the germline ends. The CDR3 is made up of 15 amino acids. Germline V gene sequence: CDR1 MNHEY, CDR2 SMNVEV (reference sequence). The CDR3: CASRKHSGIQETQYF. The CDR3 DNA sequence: TGTGCCAGCAGAAAACACTCGGGGATCCAAGAGACCCAGTACTTC.

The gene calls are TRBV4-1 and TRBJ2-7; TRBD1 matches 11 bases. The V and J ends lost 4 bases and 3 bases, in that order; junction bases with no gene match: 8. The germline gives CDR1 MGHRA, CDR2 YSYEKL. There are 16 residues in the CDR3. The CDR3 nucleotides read TGCGCCAGCAGCCCTTCTGTGGGGACAGGGGGCTACGAGCAGTACTTC. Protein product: CASSPSVGTGGYEQYF.

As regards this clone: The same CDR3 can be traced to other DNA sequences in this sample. The CDR3: CASGGNEQFF. The CDR3 nucleotides are TGTGCCAGCGGGGGCAATGAGCAGTTCTTC. The V gene is TRBV27, the J gene TRBJ2-1; D is tentatively TRBD1 or TRBD2 (5 bases each). CDR3 length equals 10 residues. Germline CDR1 reads MNHEY; CDR2 reads SMNVEV (reference sequence). V was pared by 8 bases and J by 6 bases, with 5 bases between.

CDR3 sequence: CASKKGGEGTNEKLFF. The CDR3 nucleotides read TGTGCCAGCAAAAAAGGCGGGGAGGGAACTAATGAAAAACTGTTTTTT. This chain uses TRBV2 with TRBJ1-4; D is undetermined. Per germline, CDR1 SNHLY and CDR2 FYNNEI. The CDR3 covers 16 residues. V was trimmed by 7 bases and J by 1 base, leaving 16 bases between them.

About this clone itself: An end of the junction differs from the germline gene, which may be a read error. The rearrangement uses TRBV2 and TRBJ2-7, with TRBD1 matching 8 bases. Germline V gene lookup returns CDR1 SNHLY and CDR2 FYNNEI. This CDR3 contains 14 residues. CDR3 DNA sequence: TGTGCCAGCAGGGAAGGGACAGGATCCTACGAGCAGTACTTC. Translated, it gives CASREGTGSYEQYF.

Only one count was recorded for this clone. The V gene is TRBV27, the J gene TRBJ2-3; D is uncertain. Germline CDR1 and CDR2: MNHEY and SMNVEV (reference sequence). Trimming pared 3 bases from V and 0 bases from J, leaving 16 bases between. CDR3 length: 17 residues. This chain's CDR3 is CASSFQTPSLSTDTQYF. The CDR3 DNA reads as TGTGCCAGCAGTTTCCAGACCCCGAGCCTAAGCACAGATACGCAGTATTTT.

CDR3 bases: TGCGCCAGCAGCTGGACCGGGACAGGGGGCGCGGATCCTGGAAACACCATATATTTT. It translates to CASSWTGTGGADPGNTIYF. The J gene is TRBJ1-3, the V gene TRBV5-1, with 12 nucleotides matching TRBD1. This CDR3 spans 19 amino acids. Germline CDR1 is SGHRS and CDR2 is YFSETQ. Trimming removed 3 bases from V and 2 bases from J; junction bases left unmatched: 12.

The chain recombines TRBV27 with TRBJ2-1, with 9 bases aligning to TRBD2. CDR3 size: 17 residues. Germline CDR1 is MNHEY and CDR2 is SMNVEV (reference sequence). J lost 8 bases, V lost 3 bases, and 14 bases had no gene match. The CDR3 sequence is CASSLRSPGLAMDEQFF. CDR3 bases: TGTGCCAGCAGTTTGCGGTCACCGGGACTAGCAATGGATGAGCAGTTCTTC.

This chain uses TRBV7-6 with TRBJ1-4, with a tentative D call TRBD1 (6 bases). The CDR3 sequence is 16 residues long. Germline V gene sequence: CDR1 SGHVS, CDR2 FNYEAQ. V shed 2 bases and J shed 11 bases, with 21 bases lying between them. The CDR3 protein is CASSLFSRTAFAKLFF. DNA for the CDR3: TGTGCCAGCAGCTTATTTTCCCGGACAGCCTTTGCCAAACTGTTTTTT.

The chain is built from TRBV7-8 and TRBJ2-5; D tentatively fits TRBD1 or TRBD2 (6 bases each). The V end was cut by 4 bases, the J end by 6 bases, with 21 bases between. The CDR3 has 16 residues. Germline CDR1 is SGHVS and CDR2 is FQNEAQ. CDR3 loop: CASSSPEEGGRKTQYF. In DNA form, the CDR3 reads TGTGCCAGCAGCTCCCCGGAGGAGGGGGGTAGGAAGACCCAGTACTTC.

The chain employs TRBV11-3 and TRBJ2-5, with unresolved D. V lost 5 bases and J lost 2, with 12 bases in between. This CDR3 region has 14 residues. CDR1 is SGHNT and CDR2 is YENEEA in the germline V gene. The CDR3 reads CASSRWRAQETQYF. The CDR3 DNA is TGTGCCAGCAGCCGATGGCGTGCACAAGAGACCCAGTACTTC.

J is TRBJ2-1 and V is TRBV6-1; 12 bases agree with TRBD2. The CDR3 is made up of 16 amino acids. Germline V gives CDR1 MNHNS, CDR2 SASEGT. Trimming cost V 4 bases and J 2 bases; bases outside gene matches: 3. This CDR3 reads CASSGGLAGTYNEQFF. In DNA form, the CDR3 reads TGTGCCAGCAGTGGAGGACTAGCGGGAACCTACAATGAGCAGTTCTTC.

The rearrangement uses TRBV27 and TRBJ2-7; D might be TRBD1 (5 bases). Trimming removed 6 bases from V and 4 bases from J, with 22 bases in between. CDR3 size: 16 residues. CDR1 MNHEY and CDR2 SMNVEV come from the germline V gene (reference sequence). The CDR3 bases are TGTGCCAGCAGCAGGTTCAGCGACAGTCCGTTTTACGAGCAGTACTTC. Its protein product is CASSRFSDSPFYEQYF.

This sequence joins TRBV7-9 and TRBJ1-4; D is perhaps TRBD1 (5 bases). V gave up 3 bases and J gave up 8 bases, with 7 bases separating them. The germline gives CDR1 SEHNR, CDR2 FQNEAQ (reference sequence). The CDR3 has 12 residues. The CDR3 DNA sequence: TGTGCCAGCAGCTTTTGGGGGGAAAAACTGTTTTTT. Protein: CASSFWGEKLFF.

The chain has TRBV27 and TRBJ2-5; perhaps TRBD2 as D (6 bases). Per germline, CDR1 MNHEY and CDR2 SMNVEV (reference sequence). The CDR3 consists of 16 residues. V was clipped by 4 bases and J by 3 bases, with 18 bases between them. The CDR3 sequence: CASSSLELGLEETQYF. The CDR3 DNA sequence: TGTGCCAGCAGTTCCCTCGAATTGGGACTGGAAGAGACCCAGTACTTC.

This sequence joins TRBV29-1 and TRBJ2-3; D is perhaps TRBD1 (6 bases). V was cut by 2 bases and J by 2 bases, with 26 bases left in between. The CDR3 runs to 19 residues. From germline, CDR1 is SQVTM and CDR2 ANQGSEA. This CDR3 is CSVEYRTVRGYQDTDTQYF. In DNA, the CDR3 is TGCAGCGTTGAATATAGGACGGTCAGGGGTTATCAGGACACAGATACGCAGTATTTT.